This T cell receptor (beta chain) stems from a study of cytomegalovirus exposure and HLA in healthy donors. General observations from the study: Reported performance of the classifier showed diagnosis of cytomegalovirus status with high specificity and sensitivity.

This CDR3 spans 13 amino acids. From germline, CDR1 is MNHNY and CDR2 SVGAGI (reference sequence). The V and J ends lost 8 bases and 4 bases respectively, with 14 bases between them. About this clone: Antigen: not known.

The PCR contained 60 Vbeta and 13 Jbeta primers. Profiled with immunoSEQ multiplex PCR; TCRdb holds only in-frame clones, not every one. The sample includes hundreds of thousands of clones, approximately 80% seen only once; the top ten take about 0.2%. The source is a girl aged 2-10 years in good health and CMV-seronegative. This chain uses TRBV6-6 with TRBJ1-1; D might be TRBD1 (6 bases). Sequenced input: PBMCs. The CDR3 protein is CASGTGIGTEAFF. In DNA, the CDR3 is TGTGCCAGCGGAACAGGGATAGGCACTGAAGCTTTCTTT.